The present entry profiles one T cell receptor beta chain with its context. As yet, its antigen is unknown. It was with 60 Vbeta and 13 Jbeta primers that the PCR ran. In the original processing: Roughly 11 million shared chains were among the roughly 80 million unique TCR beta chains that a later analysis counted. Generated by immunoSEQ multiplex PCR, the TCRdb table keeps only in-frame clones and is missing some. V and J calls and clone size follow that table, whereas D and trimming were derived from the DNA. In all, the sample yields roughly 60,000 clones. The data were taken from a study of cytomegalovirus exposure and HLA in healthy donors. Study in general: Inside one of the first data releases sat 75 million to 100 million unique TCRs taken from HLA-typed donors. Study results and caveats: According to a later analysis, donors in an Asian-associated ancestry cluster reportedly had fewer N-insertions than the roughly 670-donor mean.

The V segment lost 5 bases and the J segment 5 bases; nucleotides outside the gene matches: 9. CDR3 size: 15 residues. CDR1 is MDHEN, CDR2 SYDVKM, per germline. V gene TRBV28 combines with J gene TRBJ2-1, with 7 bases fitting TRBD2. This sequence originates from a woman aged 18 to 35 in good health and CMV-seronegative. Sample: PBMCs. CDR3 DNA: TGTGCCAGCAGTCCCCCCGGGGGGTGGAACAATGAGCAGTTCTTC. Translation gives CASSPPGGWNNEQFF.